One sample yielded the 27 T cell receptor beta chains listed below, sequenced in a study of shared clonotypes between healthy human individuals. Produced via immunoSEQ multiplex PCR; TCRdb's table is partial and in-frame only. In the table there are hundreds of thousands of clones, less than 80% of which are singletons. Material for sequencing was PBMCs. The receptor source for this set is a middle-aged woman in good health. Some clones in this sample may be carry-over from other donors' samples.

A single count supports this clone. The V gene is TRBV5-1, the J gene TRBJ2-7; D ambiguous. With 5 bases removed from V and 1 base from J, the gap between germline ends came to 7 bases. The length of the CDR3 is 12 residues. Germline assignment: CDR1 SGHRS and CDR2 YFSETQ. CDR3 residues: CASSKGSYEQYF. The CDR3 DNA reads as TGCGCCAGCAGTAAGGGTTCCTACGAGCAGTACTTC.

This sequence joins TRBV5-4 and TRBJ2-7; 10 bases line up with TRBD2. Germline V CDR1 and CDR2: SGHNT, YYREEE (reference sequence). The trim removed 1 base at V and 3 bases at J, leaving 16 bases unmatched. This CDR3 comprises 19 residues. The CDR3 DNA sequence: TGTGCCAGCAGCTTGTGGGGTTCTAGCGGGAGAAGCCCCAGCTACGAGCAGTACTTC. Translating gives CASSLWGSSGRSPSYEQYF.

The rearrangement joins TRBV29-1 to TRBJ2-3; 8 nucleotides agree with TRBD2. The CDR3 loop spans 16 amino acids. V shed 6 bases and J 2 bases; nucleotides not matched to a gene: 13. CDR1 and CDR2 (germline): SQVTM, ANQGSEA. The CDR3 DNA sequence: TGCAGCGTCGAACCCCAACTAGCGGACCCCACAGATACGCAGTATTTT. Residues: CSVEPQLADPTDTQYF.

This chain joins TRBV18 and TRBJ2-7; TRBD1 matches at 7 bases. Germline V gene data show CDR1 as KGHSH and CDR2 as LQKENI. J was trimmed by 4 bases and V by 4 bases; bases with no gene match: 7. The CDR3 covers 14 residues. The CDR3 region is CASSLPGQIYEQYF. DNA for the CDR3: TGTGCCAGCTCACTGCCGGGACAGATTTACGAGCAGTACTTC.

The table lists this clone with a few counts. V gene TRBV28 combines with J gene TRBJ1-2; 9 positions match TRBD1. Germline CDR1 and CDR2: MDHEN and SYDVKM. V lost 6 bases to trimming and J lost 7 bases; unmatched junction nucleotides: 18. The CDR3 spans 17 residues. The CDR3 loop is CASSPEGTGHLISGYTF. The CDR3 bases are TGTGCCAGCAGCCCTGAAGGGACAGGGCACCTTATCTCTGGCTACACCTTC.

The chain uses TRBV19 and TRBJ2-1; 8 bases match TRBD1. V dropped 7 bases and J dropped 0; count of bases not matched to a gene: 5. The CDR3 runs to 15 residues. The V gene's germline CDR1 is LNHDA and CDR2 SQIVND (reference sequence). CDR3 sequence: CASMPDRGSYNEQFF. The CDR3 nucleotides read TGTGCCAGTATGCCCGACAGGGGCTCCTACAATGAGCAGTTCTTC. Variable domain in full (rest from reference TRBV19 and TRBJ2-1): DGGITQSPKYLFRKEGQNVTLSCEQNLNHDAMYWYRQDPGQGLRLIYYSQIVNDFQKGDIAEGYSVSREKKESFPLTVTSAQKNPTAFYLCASMPDRGSYNEQFFGPGTRLTVL.

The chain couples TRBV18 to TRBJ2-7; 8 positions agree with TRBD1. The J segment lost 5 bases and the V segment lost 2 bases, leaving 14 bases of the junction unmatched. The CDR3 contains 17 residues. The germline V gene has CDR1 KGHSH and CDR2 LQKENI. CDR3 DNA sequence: TGTGCCAGCTCACCAAGTCCGGTCAGGCAGGGGGCCGACGAGCAGTACTTC. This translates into CASSPSPVRQGADEQYF.

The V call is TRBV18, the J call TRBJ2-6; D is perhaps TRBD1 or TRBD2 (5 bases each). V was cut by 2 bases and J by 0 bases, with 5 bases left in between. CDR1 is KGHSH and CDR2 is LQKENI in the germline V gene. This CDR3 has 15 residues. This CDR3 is CASSPGGSGANVLTF. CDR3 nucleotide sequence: TGTGCCAGCTCACCAGGGGGCTCTGGGGCCAACGTCCTGACTTTC.

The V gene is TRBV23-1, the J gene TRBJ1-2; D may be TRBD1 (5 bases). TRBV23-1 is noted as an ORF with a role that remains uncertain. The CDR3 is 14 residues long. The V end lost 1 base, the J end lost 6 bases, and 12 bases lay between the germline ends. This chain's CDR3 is CASSQLKGVDGYTF. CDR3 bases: TGCGCCAGCAGTCAATTGAAAGGGGTCGATGGCTACACCTTC.

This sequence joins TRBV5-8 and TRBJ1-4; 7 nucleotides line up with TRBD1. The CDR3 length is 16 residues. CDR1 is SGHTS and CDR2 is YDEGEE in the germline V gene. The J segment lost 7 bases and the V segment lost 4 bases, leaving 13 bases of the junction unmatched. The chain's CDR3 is CASSGDKTGWREKLFF. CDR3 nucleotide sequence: TGTGCCAGCAGCGGAGACAAGACAGGGTGGCGTGAAAAACTGTTTTTT.

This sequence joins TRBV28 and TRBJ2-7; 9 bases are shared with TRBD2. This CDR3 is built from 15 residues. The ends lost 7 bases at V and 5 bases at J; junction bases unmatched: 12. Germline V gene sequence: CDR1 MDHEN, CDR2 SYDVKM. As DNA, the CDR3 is TGTGCCAGCACTCTCCCGACTAGCGGTTTTAACGAGCAGTACTTC. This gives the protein CASTLPTSGFNEQYF.

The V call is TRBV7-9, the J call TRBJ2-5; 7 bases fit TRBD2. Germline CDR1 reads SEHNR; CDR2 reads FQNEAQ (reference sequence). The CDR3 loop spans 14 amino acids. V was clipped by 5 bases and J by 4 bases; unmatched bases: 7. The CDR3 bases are TGTGCCAGCAGCCCAGGACTAGTGGGAGAGACCCAGTACTTC. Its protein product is CASSPGLVGETQYF.

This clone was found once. The CDR3 DNA reads TGTGCCAGCAGTGCGCTAGCGGGATACACCGGGGAGCTGTTTTTT. It specifies CASSALAGYTGELFF. V gene TRBV19 combines with J gene TRBJ2-2, with TRBD2 identical over 9 bases. V shed 9 bases and J 3 bases; nucleotides not matched to a gene: 8. Germline CDR1 LNHDA, CDR2 SQIVND (reference sequence). This CDR3 has 15 residues. Together with reference TRBV19 and TRBJ2-2, the CDR3 gives the full variable domain: DGGITQSPKYLFRKEGQNVTLSCEQNLNHDAMYWYRQDPGQGLRLIYYSQIVNDFQKGDIAEGYSVSREKKESFPLTVTSAQKNPTAFYLCASSALAGYTGELFFGEGSRLTVL.

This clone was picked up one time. Written as DNA, the CDR3 is TGTGCCAGCAGCGTAGGGCTTGGAAACACCATATATTTT. Translation gives CASSVGLGNTIYF. J is TRBJ1-3 and V is TRBV9, with D unresolved. This CDR3 region has 13 residues. V dropped 0 bases and J dropped 3 bases, with 4 bases sitting between them. Germline V gene data show CDR1 as SGDLS and CDR2 as YYNGEE.

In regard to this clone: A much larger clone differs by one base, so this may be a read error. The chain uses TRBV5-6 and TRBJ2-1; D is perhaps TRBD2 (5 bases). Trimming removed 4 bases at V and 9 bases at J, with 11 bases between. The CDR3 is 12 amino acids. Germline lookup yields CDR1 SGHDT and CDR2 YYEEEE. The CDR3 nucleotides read TGTGCCAGCAGCCGGACTGGCACTGAGCAGTTCTTC. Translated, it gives CASSRTGTEQFF.

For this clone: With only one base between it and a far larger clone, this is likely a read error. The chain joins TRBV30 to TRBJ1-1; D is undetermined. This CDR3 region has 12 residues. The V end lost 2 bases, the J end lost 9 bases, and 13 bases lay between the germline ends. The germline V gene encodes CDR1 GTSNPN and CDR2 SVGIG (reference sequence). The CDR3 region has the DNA TGTGCCTGGAGTCTCCCTTTGTCGAAAGCTTTCTTT. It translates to CAWSLPLSKAFF.

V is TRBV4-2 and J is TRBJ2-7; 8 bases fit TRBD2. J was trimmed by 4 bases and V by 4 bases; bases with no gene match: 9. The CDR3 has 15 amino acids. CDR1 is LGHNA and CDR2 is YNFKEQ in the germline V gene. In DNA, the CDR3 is TGTGCCAGCAGCCGATCCGTACTAGCGGAATACGAGCAGTACTTC. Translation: CASSRSVLAEYEQYF.

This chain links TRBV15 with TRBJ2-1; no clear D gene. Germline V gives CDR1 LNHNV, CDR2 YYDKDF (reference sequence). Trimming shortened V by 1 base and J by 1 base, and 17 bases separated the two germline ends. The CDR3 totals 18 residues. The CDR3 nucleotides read TGTGCCACCAGCAGAGGCCATGCTGCGCTGGTTTCCTACAATGAGCAGTTCTTC. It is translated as CATSRGHAALVSYNEQFF.

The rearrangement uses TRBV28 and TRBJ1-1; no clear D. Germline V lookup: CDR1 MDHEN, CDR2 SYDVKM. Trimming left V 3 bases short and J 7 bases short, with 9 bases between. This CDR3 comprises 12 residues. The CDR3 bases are TGTGCCAGCAGTTTGGCAGTGGGTGAAGCTTTCTTT. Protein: CASSLAVGEAFF. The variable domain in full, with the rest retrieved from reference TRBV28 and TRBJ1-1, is DVKVTQSSRYLVKRTGEKVFLECVQDMDHENMFWYRQDPGLGLRLIYFSYDVKMKEKGDIPEGYSVSREKKERFSLILESASTNQTSMYLCASSLAVGEAFFGQGTRLTVV.

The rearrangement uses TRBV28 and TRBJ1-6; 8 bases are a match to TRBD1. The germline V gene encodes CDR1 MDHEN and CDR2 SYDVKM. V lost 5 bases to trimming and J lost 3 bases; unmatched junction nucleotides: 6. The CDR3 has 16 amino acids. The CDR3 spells CASSPPDRGYNSPLHF. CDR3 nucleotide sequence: TGTGCCAGCAGTCCTCCCGACAGGGGCTATAATTCACCCCTCCACTTT.

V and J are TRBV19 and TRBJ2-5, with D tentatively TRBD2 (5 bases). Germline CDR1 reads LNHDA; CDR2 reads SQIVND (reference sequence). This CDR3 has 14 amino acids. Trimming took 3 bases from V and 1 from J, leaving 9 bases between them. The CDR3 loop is CASSISAPQETQYF. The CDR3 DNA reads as TGTGCCAGTAGTATTAGCGCACCCCAAGAGACCCAGTACTTC.

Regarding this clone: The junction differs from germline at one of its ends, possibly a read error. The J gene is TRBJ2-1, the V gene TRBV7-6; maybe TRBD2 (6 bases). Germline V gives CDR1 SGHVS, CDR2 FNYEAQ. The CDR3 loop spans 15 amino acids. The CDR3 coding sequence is TGTGCCAGCAGCGTAGCGGCAAGCTCCTACAATGAGCAGTTCTTC. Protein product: CASSVAASSYNEQFF.

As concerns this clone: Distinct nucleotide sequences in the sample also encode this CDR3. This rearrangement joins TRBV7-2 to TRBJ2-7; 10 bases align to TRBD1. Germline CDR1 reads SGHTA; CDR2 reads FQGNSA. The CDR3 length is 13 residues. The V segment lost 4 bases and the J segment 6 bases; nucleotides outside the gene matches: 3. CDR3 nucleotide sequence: TGTGCCAGCAGCTCGCGGACAGGGGGCGAGCAGTACTTC. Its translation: CASSSRTGGEQYF.

The CDR3 DNA reads as TGTGCCAGCAGCCAAGAAACCAGCGGGAGCACGGATGAGCAGTTCTTC. Amino acids: CASSQETSGSTDEQFF. J is TRBJ2-1 and V is TRBV4-2; 8 nucleotides match TRBD2. The CDR3 contains 16 residues. The germline CDR1 and CDR2 sequences are LGHNA and YNFKEQ. The V and J ends lost 0 bases and 8 bases, in that order; junction bases with no gene match: 9.

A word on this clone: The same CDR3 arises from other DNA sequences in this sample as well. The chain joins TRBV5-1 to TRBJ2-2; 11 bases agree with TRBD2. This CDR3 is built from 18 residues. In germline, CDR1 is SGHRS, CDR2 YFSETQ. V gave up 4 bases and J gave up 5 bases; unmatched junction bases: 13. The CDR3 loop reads CASSRDGSGRVDTGELFF. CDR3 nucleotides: TGCGCCAGCAGCCGGGACGGTAGCGGGAGGGTCGATACCGGGGAGCTGTTTTTT.

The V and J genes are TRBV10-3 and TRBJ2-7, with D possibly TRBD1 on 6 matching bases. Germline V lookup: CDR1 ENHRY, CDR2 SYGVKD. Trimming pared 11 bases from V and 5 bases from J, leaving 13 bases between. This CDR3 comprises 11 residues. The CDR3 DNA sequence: TGTGCCTCCTTAGGGGGAAACGAGCAGTACTTC. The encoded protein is CASLGGNEQYF.

The CDR3 bases are TGCGCCAGCAGCCCCGGGACAGGGGGCGAGGGTCAGCCCCAGCATTTT. Residues: CASSPGTGGEGQPQHF. The chain combines TRBV5-1 with TRBJ1-5; 12 positions agree with TRBD1. The CDR3 is made up of 16 amino acids. V trimming: 4 bases; J trimming: 6 bases; junction bases outside the gene matches: 8. Germline CDR1 reads SGHRS; CDR2 reads YFSETQ.